Listed below are T cell receptor beta chains from one sample, sequenced in a study of T cell responses to AZD1222 COVID-19 vaccine. TCRdb keeps only in-frame clones here, not all; method: immunoSEQ multiplex PCR. The sample includes about 120,000 clones, roughly 90% of them seen just once. The sample consisted of peripheral blood, taken on day 0 of AZD1222 vaccination. The receptor set was obtained from an adult in good health. The conserved cysteine and the conserved F or W are not part of the CDR3 here. Each record gives: clone size, V gene, CDR3 protein. Size is stated for part of the rows, as once, few or many counts, or as a class when the clone is expanded.

>NA|TRBV27
ASSSRTVNTGELF
>NA|TRBV28
ASSPTLGQGNYGYT
>NA|TRBV7-2
ASTEQGWGEKLF
>NA|TRBV15
ATSIPSGTLSTIY
>NA|TRBV28
ASSLIGEAF
>NA|TRBV24-1
ATSDPGLNPGDTQY
>NA|TRBV4-1
ASSQEGGRGELF
>NA|TRBV2
ASSEWESKNIQY
>NA|TRBV24-1
ATSDSDRNQPQH
>NA|TRBV6-5
ASSLSSGGLYEQF
>NA|TRBV4-2
ASSQDVGRPQH
>NA|TRBV7-2
ASSPPGAVIGSYNEQF
>once|TRBV11-3
ASRWNEGFPLVGYT
>NA|TRBV28
ASRRVGQGEVTNYGYT
>NA|TRBV6-5
ASSYSHTGELF
>NA|TRBV6-5
ASSYSPRSQPQH
>NA|TRBV27
ASSLSGGLSTDTQY
>NA|TRBV7-9
ASNYLGQGEDGNTIY
>once|TRBV4-1
ASSLGLAQETQY
>NA|TRBV19
ASSSDSPYAGEQF
>NA|TRBV9
ASSVGGETYNEQF
>NA|TRBV28
ASSDDRVNVQPQH
>NA|TRBV5-6
ASSLEQGRVSNEQF
>NA|TRBV6-6
ASSYSVLSYGYT
>NA|TRBV15
ATTDGFVELF
>NA|TRBV28
ASFSGRGYEQY
>NA|TRBV20-1
SASQQNEQY
>few|TRBV5-1
ASSRRDFNSGANVLT
>once|TRBV28
ASSLAHLDREKLF
>few|TRBV9
ASSVEGQGETQY
>few|TRBV9
ASSADRLNTEAF
>NA|TRBV19
ASSMWGQSEAF
>NA|TRBV4-2
ASSPMAGHPYNEQF
>many|TRBV5-1
ASSPPGAGNTGELF
>NA|TRBV28
ASSFQGAGGYT
>NA|TRBV19
AAWDRANYGYT
>NA|TRBV28
ASSLGTGADTQY
>NA|TRBV5-8
ASSPRGVSIYGYT
>NA|TRBV7-2
ASSSSSVPNEKLF
>NA|TRBV9
ASERGLANTGELF
>NA|TRBV28
ASSLPEGDYGYT
>NA|TRBV15
ATSSRQTGQPQH
>NA|TRBV7-9
ASSRRADYGYT
>NA|TRBV4-1
ASSQFRQGLNTGELF
>NA|TRBV2
ASSERVESGYT
>NA|TRBV9
ASSVESGPTDTQY
>NA|TRBV2
ASSDTGANVLT
>NA|TRBV9
ASSVEGSYSNNEQF
>once|TRBV4-1
ASSQTKLRGHQPQH
>NA|TRBV7-2
ASSPRTGDYGYT
>NA|TRBV5-1
ASSLSSELAKNIQY
>NA|TRBV6-4
ASSDDREGGEQY